This T cell receptor beta chain is from a study of CD8+ T cells in alopecia areata. About the research overall: Female C3H/HeJ mice aged 7-10 weeks were given skin from C3H/HeJ graft donors, 6-12 months old, that had spontaneous alopecia.

The CDR3 totals 12 residues. CDR1 is NNHDY, CDR2 SYVADS, per germline. cDNA prepared by RNA extraction and subsequent reverse transcription served as the template for sequencing. Sequencing was performed with immunoSEQ multiplex PCR; in TCRdb, only in-frame clones are kept and a portion is missing. Observed in the sample are about 18,000 clones, none of them singletons. Cells pooled from cutaneous lymph nodes were sorted on CD4, CD8alpha, NKG2D, NKG2ACE and other markers. With respect to this clone: Its antigen is not known. Genes and germline are mouse. The read finishes 4 residues shy of the CDR3 end, and the germline J gene is used to complete it.

General observations from the study: Normal skin's resident alphabeta T cells are sequenced alongside lesional scalp T cells. The study found TCR sharing across patients less clear than in mice, possibly for HLA reasons. Alopecia totalis/universalis scalp especially showed more expanded CD8+ clones than normal scalp.

Sequenced: CD8+ T cells sorted from a lymph node. The V call is TRBV13-3, the J call TRBJ2-3; 7 positions agree with TRBD2. This clonotype was sampled from a C3H/HeJ mouse with alopecia areata. This line is of MHC haplotype H2-k. CDR3 DNA, as far as it was read: TGTGCCAGCAGTGGGGGGGGAGAA. Its translation: CASSGGGE. The whole CDR3 region reads CASSGGGETLYF.